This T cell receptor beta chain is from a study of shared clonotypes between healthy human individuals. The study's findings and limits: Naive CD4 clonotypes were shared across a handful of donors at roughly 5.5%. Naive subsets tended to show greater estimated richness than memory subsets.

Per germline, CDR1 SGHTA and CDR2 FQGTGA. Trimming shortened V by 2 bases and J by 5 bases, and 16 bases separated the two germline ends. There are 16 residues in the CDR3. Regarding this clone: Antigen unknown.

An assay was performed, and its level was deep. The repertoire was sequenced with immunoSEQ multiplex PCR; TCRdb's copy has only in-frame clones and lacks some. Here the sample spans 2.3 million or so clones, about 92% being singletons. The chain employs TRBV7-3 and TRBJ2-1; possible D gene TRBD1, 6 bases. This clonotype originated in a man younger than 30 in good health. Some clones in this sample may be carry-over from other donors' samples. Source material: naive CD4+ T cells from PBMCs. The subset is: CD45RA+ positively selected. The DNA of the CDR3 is TGTGCCAGCAGCTTATTCGGGCAGAGGGACAACAATGAGCAGTTCTTC. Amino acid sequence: CASSLFGQRDNNEQFF.